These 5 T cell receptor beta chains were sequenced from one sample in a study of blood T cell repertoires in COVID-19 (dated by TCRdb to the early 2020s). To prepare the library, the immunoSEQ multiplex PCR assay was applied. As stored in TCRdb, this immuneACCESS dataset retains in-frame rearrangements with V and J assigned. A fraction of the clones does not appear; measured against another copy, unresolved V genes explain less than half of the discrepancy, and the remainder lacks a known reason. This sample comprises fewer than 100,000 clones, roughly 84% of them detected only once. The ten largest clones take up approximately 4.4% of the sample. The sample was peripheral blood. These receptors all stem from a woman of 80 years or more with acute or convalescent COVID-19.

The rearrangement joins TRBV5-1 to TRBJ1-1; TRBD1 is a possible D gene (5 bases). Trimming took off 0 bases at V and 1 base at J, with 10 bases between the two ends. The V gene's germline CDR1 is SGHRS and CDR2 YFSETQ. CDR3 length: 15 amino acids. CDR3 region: CASSLVGGANTEAFF. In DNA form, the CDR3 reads TGCGCCAGCAGCTTGGTTGGAGGGGCGAACACTGAAGCTTTCTTT.

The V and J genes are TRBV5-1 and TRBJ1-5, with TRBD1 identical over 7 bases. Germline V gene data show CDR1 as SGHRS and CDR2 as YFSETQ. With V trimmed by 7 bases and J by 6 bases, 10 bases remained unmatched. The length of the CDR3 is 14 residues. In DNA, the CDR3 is TGCGCCAGCGCTACAGGGGCCCCAGGTCAGCCCCAGCATTTT. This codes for CASATGAPGQPQHF.

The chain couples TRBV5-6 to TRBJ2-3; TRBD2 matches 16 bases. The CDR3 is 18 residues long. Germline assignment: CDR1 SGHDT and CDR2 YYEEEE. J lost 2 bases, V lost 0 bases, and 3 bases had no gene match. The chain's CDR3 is CASSLAGTSGGATDTQYF. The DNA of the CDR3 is TGTGCCAGCAGCTTGGCGGGGACTAGCGGGGGGGCCACAGATACGCAGTATTTT. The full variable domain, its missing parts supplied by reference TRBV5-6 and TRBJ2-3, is DAGVTQSPTHLIKTRGQQVTLRCSPKSGHDTVSWYQQALGQGPQFIFQYYEEEERQRGNFPDRFSGHQFPNYSSELNVNALLLGDSALYLCASSLAGTSGGATDTQYFGPGTRLTVL.

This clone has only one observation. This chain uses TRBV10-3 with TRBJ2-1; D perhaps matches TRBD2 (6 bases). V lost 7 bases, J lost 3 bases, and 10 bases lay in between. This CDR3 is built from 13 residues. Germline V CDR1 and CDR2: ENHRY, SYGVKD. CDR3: CAINPGVYNEQFF. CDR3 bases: TGTGCCATCAATCCGGGAGTCTACAATGAGCAGTTCTTC.

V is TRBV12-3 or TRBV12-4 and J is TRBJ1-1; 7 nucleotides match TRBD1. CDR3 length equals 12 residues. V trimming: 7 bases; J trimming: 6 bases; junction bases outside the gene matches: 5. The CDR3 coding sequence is TGTGCCAGCATTCCGACAGGGCCTGAAGCTTTCTTT. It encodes CASIPTGPEAFF.